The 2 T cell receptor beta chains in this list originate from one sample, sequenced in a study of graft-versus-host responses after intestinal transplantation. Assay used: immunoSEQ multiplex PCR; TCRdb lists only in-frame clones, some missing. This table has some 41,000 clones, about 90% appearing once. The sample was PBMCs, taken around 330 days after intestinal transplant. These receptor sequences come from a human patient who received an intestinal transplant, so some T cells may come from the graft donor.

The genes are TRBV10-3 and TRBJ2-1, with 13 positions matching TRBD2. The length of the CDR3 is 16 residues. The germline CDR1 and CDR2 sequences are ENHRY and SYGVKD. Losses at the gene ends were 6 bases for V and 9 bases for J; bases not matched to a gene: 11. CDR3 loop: CAIRGGGLAGAGEQFF. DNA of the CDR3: TGTGCCATCAGAGGAGGAGGACTAGCGGGAGCGGGTGAGCAGTTCTTC.

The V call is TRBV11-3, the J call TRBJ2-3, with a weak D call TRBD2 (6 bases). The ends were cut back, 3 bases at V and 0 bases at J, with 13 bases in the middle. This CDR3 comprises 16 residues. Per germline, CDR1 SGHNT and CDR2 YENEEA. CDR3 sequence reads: CASSLGRSGSTDTQYF. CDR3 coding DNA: TGTGCCAGCAGCTTGGGGAGGAGCGGGAGCACAGATACGCAGTATTTT.